Presented here are 25 T cell receptor beta chains from one specimen sequenced in a study of blood T cell repertoires in COVID-19. Produced via immunoSEQ multiplex PCR; TCRdb's table is partial and in-frame only. Of approximately 140,000 clones listed, around 87% are singletons. Sequenced: peripheral blood. These receptor sequences come from a woman in her sixties or seventies with active or convalescent COVID-19.

The V and J genes are TRBV27 and TRBJ2-1; 8 bases are a match to TRBD2. Germline V gene sequence: CDR1 MNHEY, CDR2 SMNVEV (reference sequence). The CDR3 totals 14 residues. V was clipped by 6 bases and J by 4 bases; unmatched bases: 5. The CDR3 spells CASSGGAGYNEQFF. CDR3 sequence (DNA): TGTGCCAGCAGCGGGGGGGCTGGTTACAATGAGCAGTTCTTC.

This chain uses TRBV28 with TRBJ1-4; 8 bases map to TRBD1. In germline, CDR1 is MDHEN, CDR2 SYDVKM. The CDR3 has 16 amino acids. V lost 5 bases, J lost 7 bases, and 12 bases stayed unmatched. The CDR3: CASSVPRQGLGEKLFF. CDR3 in DNA: TGTGCCAGCAGTGTCCCCCGACAGGGGCTGGGTGAAAAACTGTTTTTT. The full variable domain, with the rest looked up from reference TRBV28 and TRBJ1-4, is DVKVTQSSRYLVKRTGEKVFLECVQDMDHENMFWYRQDPGLGLRLIYFSYDVKMKEKGDIPEGYSVSREKKERFSLILESASTNQTSMYLCASSVPRQGLGEKLFFGSGTQLSVL.

The chain has TRBV4-3 and TRBJ1-2; 9 bases are shared with TRBD1. CDR1 and CDR2 from the germline V gene are LGHNA and YSLEER. The CDR3 is made up of 14 amino acids. Trimming cost V 3 bases and J 4 bases; bases outside gene matches: 3. The CDR3 DNA is TGCGCCAGCAGCCAGGACAGGGGTACCTATGGCTACACCTTC. It specifies CASSQDRGTYGYTF.

This rearrangement joins TRBV20-1 to TRBJ1-1; D is ambiguous. The CDR3 length is 15 residues. V was shortened by 3 bases and J by 4 bases, with 18 bases between the two germline ends. Germline V gives CDR1 DFQATT, CDR2 SNEGSKA (reference sequence). The CDR3 DNA reads as TGCAGTGCTAGTAGGACTAAGACACTCTCCACTGAAGCTTTCTTT. Its translation is CSASRTKTLSTEAFF.

The genes are TRBV7-8 and TRBJ2-2; 10 bases map to TRBD1. The CDR3 has 16 residues. J was trimmed by 9 bases and V by 4 bases; bases with no gene match: 11. The V gene's germline CDR1 is SGHVS and CDR2 FQNEAQ. This chain's CDR3 is CASSSSGQGRGRELFF. The DNA of the CDR3 is TGTGCCAGCAGCTCATCGGGACAGGGGCGAGGCCGGGAGCTGTTTTTT.

The genes are TRBV6-5 and TRBJ2-7, with no clear D. Germline CDR1 and CDR2: MNHEY and SVGAGI. V lost 2 bases and J lost 3, with 11 bases in between. The CDR3 runs to 14 residues. Here the CDR3 reads CASSYELGYYEQYF. The CDR3 DNA follows: TGTGCCAGCAGTTACGAACTCGGTTACTACGAGCAGTACTTC.

The V and J genes are TRBV29-1 and TRBJ2-1; 10 bases are shared with TRBD2. In germline, CDR1 is SQVTM, CDR2 ANQGSEA. After removal of 4 bases from V and 4 bases from J, the junction contained 4 bases not matched to a gene. The CDR3 sequence is 14 residues long. The CDR3 protein is CSVAPSGRYNEQFF. As DNA, the CDR3 is TGCAGCGTTGCCCCTAGCGGGAGATACAATGAGCAGTTCTTC.

This clone showed up just a few times. This chain links TRBV27 with TRBJ1-2, with 8 bases lining up with TRBD1. Germline V CDR1 and CDR2: MNHEY, SMNVEV (reference sequence). The CDR3 contains 14 residues. The V gene end was trimmed by 5 bases and the J gene end by 6 bases; junction bases not matched to a gene: 8. The chain's CDR3 is CASSLQGAGDGYTF. The CDR3 DNA sequence: TGTGCCAGCAGTCTCCAGGGGGCGGGAGATGGCTACACCTTC.

This clone was picked up one time. The V and J genes are TRBV12-3 or TRBV12-4 and TRBJ1-4; unclear D gene. The CDR3 runs to 12 residues. V lost 4 bases, J lost 7 bases, and 7 bases lay in between. The CDR3 region is CASSSPGEKLFF. In DNA form, the CDR3 reads TGTGCCAGCAGTTCCCCCGGTGAAAAACTGTTTTTT.

The genes are TRBV19 and TRBJ1-2, with a possible D match to TRBD1 (6 bases). V dropped 6 bases and J dropped 6 bases, with 20 bases sitting between them. The CDR3 length is 15 residues. Germline assignment: CDR1 LNHDA and CDR2 SQIVND (reference sequence). CDR3 DNA: TGTGCCAGTAGCCCAACAGGGAACCCGGGGAATGGCTACACCTTC. It yields the protein CASSPTGNPGNGYTF. The full variable domain, completed using reference TRBV19 and TRBJ1-2, is DGGITQSPKYLFRKEGQNVTLSCEQNLNHDAMYWYRQDPGQGLRLIYYSQIVNDFQKGDIAEGYSVSREKKESFPLTVTSAQKNPTAFYLCASSPTGNPGNGYTFGSGTRLTVV.

The J gene is TRBJ2-1, the V gene TRBV6-2 or TRBV6-3; 11 bases align to TRBD2. The germline V gene has CDR1 MNHEY and CDR2 SVGEGT. V shed 5 bases and J 2 bases; nucleotides not matched to a gene: 8. The CDR3 consists of 17 residues. CDR3 sequence (DNA): TGTGCCAGCAGTGGAGGGAGTAGCGGGGGGGCCTACAATGAGCAGTTCTTC. Protein product: CASSGGSSGGAYNEQFF.

The chain links TRBV18 to TRBJ2-3; 8 bases map to TRBD2. J lost 6 bases, V lost 3 bases, and 14 bases had no gene match. There are 17 residues in the CDR3. CDR1 and CDR2 (germline): KGHSH, LQKENI. The DNA of the CDR3 is TGTGCCAGCTCACCCATAGCGGGGTCAGCCTCGGGGGATACGCAGTATTTT. Translated, it gives CASSPIAGSASGDTQYF.

CDR3 sequence reads: CASSVPDRDGYTF. CDR3 sequence (DNA): TGTGCCAGCAGCGTCCCTGACAGGGATGGCTACACCTTC. V usage is TRBV5-6 and J usage is TRBJ1-2; 7 nucleotides agree with TRBD1. The J segment lost 6 bases and the V segment lost 4 bases, leaving 6 bases of the junction unmatched. Germline values: CDR1 SGHDT, CDR2 YYEEEE. The CDR3 has 13 residues.

This sequence joins TRBV3-1 (or the pseudogene TRBV3-2) and TRBJ2-5, with D perhaps TRBD2 (5 bases). The CDR3 loop spans 15 amino acids. Germline V lookup: CDR1 LGHDT, CDR2 YNNKEL (reference sequence). Trimming shortened V by 4 bases and J by 0 bases, and 12 bases separated the two germline ends. The CDR3 reads CASSRRGPYQETQYF. The CDR3 region has the DNA TGTGCCAGCAGCCGACGGGGTCCGTACCAAGAGACCCAGTACTTC.

The V call is TRBV6-5, the J call TRBJ1-1; no clear D gene. Germline values: CDR1 MNHEY, CDR2 SVGAGI. The V end was cut by 1 base, the J end by 5 bases, with 8 bases between. The CDR3 length is 13 residues. Here the CDR3 DNA reads TGTGCCAGCAGTTACTTTGGGGAGACTGAAGCTTTCTTT. It is translated as CASSYFGETEAFF.

This clone is a singleton in its sample. The rearrangement links TRBV10-3 to TRBJ1-4; TRBD1 matches at 7 bases. CDR3 length equals 17 residues. Germline assignment: CDR1 ENHRY and CDR2 SYGVKD. Germline trimming cut 3 bases from V and 0 bases from J; bases unmatched to any gene: 7. CDR3 DNA sequence: TGTGCCATCAGTGATTGGGACAGAAGCTCAACTAATGAAAAACTGTTTTTT. Amino acids: CAISDWDRSSTNEKLFF.

The rearrangement uses TRBV29-1 and TRBJ1-3; D uncertain. The CDR3 is 14 amino acids. The V end lost 0 bases, the J end lost 5 bases, and 11 bases lay between the germline ends. Germline V CDR1 and CDR2: SQVTM, ANQGSEA. The CDR3 loop reads CSVEDGDTRNTIYF. For the CDR3, the DNA is TGCAGCGTTGAAGATGGTGACACAAGAAACACCATATATTTT.

Here the CDR3 DNA reads TGTGCCATCAGATCCACTGATAACACTGAAGCTTTCTTT. Residues: CAIRSTDNTEAFF. The chain combines TRBV10-3 with TRBJ1-1; D ambiguous. The CDR3 spans 13 residues. Germline CDR1 ENHRY, CDR2 SYGVKD. V gave up 6 bases and J gave up 2 bases, with 10 bases separating them.

The V and J genes are TRBV7-9 and TRBJ1-6; 8 bases are a match to TRBD1. Germline assignment: CDR1 SEHNR and CDR2 FQNEAQ (reference sequence). The CDR3 is 16 amino acids. V dropped 5 bases and J dropped 6; count of bases not matched to a gene: 9. The CDR3 DNA reads as TGTGCCAGCAGCATTGGACAGGGAACTCTTAATTCACCCCTCCACTTT. It codes for CASSIGQGTLNSPLHF.

This clone was observed at least ten times. This sequence joins TRBV7-2 and TRBJ1-2; the D is unclear. V lost 6 bases and J lost 3, with 14 bases in between. This CDR3 has 14 amino acids. Germline V gene data show CDR1 as SGHTA and CDR2 as FQGNSA. CDR3 amino acids: CASSRDPQDYGYTF. CDR3 nucleotides: TGTGCCAGCAGTCGAGACCCCCAGGACTATGGCTACACCTTC.

The chain links TRBV4-3 to TRBJ1-5; 8 nucleotides line up with TRBD1. Per germline, CDR1 LGHNA and CDR2 YSLEER. After removal of 0 bases from V and 9 bases from J, the junction contained 7 bases not matched to a gene. The CDR3 sequence is 15 residues long. In DNA, the CDR3 is TGCGCCAGCAGCCAAGATGATACAGGGGGAGGGCCCCAGCATTTT. This encodes CASSQDDTGGGPQHF.

The rearrangement links TRBV2 to TRBJ2-2; 9 bases are shared with TRBD2. The V gene end was trimmed by 7 bases and the J gene end by 5 bases; junction bases not matched to a gene: 8. Germline V gives CDR1 SNHLY, CDR2 FYNNEI. The CDR3 spans 15 residues. CDR3 in amino acids: CASKELAGSTGELFF. Written as DNA, the CDR3 is TGTGCCAGCAAGGAGCTAGCGGGGTCAACCGGGGAGCTGTTTTTT.

The chain employs TRBV20-1 and TRBJ1-1, with D perhaps TRBD1 (5 bases). Trimming removed 3 bases from V and 7 bases from J, with 18 bases in between. The CDR3 is 14 residues long. Germline V gene sequence: CDR1 DFQATT, CDR2 SNEGSKA (reference sequence). The CDR3 bases are TGCAGTGCTAGTGGCGGGGCTGTCGTCGGTGAAGCTTTCTTT. Its translation is CSASGGAVVGEAFF.

This rearrangement joins TRBV5-6 to TRBJ2-7, with TRBD2 matching 8 bases. The germline CDR1 and CDR2 sequences are SGHDT and YYEEEE. This CDR3 is 14 amino acids long. With 4 bases clipped from V and 2 bases from J, the junction kept 5 bases outside the gene matches. DNA of the CDR3: TGTGCCAGCAGCCCCCGGGGGGGAGCCTACGAGCAGTACTTC. Residues: CASSPRGGAYEQYF.

The V and J genes are TRBV19 and TRBJ1-2, with no clear D. The V and J ends lost 0 bases and 4 bases respectively, with 9 bases between them. The CDR3 length is 14 residues. Germline lookup yields CDR1 LNHDA and CDR2 SQIVND (reference sequence). CDR3 protein: CASSIDARFYGYTF. The DNA for the CDR3 is TGTGCCAGTAGTATAGATGCCAGGTTCTATGGCTACACCTTC.